This T cell receptor (beta chain) was captured by sequencing in a study of cytomegalovirus exposure and HLA in healthy donors. Study as a whole: The Caucasian-associated ancestry cluster held around 81% of a few hundred genotyped donors.

The CDR3 length is 13 residues. Trimming removed 0 bases from V and 3 bases from J, with 7 bases in between. In germline, CDR1 is SGHRS, CDR2 YFSETQ. In the PCR, 60 Vbeta and 13 Jbeta primers were used. Some clones are missing from TCRdb's copy, which holds only in-frame ones; the method was immunoSEQ multiplex PCR. This sample yields approximately 120,000 clones, of which under 90% are seen a single time; roughly 2% belongs to the top ten. General study findings and limits: Altogether, about 160 TCR beta chains were recorded as cytomegalovirus-associated. Some public TCRs appeared in many individuals, while most sequences were rare. In all likelihood, a cluster of highly shared sequence variants was a sequencing artifact.

Details on this clone: Its cognate antigen is unknown.

The chain is built from TRBV5-1 and TRBJ2-7; the D gene is possibly TRBD2 (6 bases). The sequence was obtained from a woman in her 30s in good health and CMV-seronegative. Sequenced: PBMCs. The CDR3 bases are TGCGCCAGCAGCTTGGCCGGGAGCTACGAGCAGTACTTC. This codes for CASSLAGSYEQYF.